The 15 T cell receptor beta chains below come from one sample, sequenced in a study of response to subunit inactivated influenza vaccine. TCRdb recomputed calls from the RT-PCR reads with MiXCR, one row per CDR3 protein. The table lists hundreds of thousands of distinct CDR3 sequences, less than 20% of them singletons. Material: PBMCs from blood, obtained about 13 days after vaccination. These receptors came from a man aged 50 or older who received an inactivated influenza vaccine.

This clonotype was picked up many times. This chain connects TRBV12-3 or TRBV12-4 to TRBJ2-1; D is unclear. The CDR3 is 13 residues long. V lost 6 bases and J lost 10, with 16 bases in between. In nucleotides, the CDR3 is TGTGCCAGCAGCAGGACCCCCTCGCGGGAGCAGTTCTTC. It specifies CASSRTPSREQFF.

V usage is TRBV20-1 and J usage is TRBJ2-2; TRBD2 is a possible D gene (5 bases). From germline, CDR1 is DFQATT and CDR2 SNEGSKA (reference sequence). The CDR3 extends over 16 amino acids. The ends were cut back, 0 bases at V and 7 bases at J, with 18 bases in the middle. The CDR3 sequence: CSAREGSGGDGGELFF. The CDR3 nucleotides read TGCAGTGCTAGAGAAGGCAGCGGCGGTGACGGCGGGGAGCTGTTTTTT.

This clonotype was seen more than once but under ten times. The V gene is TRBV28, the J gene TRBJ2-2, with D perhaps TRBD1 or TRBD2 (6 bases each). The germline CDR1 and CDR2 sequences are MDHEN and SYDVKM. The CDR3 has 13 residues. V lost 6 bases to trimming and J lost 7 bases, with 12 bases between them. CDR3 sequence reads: CASRSGANGELFF. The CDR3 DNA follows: TGTGCCAGCAGATCGGGGGCTAACGGGGAGCTGTTTTTT.

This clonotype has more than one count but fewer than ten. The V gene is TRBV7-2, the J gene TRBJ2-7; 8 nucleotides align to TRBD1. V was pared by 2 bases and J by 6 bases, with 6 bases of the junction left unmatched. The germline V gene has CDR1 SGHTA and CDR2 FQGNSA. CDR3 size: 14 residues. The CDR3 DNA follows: TGTGCCAGCAGCTTACTTCAGGGGGCACGCGAGCAGTACTTC. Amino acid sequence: CASSLLQGAREQYF.

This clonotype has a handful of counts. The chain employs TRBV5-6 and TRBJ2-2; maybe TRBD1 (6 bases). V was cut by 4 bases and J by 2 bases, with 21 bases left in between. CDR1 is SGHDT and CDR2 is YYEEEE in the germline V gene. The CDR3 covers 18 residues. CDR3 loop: CASSLNRALPVNTGELFF. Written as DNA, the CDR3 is TGTGCCAGCAGCCTAAACAGGGCCCTCCCGGTAAACACCGGGGAGCTGTTTTTT.

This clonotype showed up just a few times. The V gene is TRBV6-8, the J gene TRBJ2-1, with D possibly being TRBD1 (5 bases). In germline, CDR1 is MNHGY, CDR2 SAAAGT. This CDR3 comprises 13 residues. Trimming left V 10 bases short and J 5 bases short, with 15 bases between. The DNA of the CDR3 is TGTGCCAACCCCTACAGGAGAAACAATGAGCAGTTCTTC. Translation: CANPYRRNNEQFF.

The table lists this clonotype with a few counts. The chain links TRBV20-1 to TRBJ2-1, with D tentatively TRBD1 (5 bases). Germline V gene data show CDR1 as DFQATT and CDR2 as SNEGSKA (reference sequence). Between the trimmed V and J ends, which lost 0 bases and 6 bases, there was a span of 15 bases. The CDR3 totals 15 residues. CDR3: CSARDQRGPGNEQFF. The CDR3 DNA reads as TGCAGTGCTAGAGATCAAAGGGGTCCGGGCAATGAGCAGTTCTTC.

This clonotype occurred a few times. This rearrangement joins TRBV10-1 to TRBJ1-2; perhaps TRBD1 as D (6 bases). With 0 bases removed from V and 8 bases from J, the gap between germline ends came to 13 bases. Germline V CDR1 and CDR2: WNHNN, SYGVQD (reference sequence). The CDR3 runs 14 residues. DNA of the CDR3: TGCGCCAGCAGTGAGTCGATGGAGGGACAAGGCTACACCTTC. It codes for CASSESMEGQGYTF.

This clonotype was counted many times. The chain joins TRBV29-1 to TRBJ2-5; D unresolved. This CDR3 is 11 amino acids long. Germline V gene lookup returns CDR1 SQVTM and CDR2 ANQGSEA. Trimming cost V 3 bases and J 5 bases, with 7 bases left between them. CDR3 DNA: TGCAGCGTTGAGTTCAGGGAGACCCAGTACTTC. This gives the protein CSVEFRETQYF.

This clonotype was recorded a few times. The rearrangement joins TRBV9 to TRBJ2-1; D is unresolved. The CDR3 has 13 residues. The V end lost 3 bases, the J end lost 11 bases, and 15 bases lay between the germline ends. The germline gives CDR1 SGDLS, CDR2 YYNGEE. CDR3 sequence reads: CASSDQVGLKQFF. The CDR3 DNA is TGTGCCAGCAGCGATCAGGTAGGGTTGAAGCAGTTCTTC.

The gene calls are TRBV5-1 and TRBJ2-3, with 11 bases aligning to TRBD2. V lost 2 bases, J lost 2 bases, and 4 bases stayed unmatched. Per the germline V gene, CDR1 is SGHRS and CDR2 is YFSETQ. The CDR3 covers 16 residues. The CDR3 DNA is TGCGCCAGCAGCTTCATAGCGGGGGGGCACACAGATACGCAGTATTTT. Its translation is CASSFIAGGHTDTQYF.

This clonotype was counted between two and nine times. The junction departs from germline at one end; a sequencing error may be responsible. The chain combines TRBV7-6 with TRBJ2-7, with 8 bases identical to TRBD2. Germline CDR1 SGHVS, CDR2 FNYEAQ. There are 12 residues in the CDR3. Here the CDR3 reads CASSPLSGTPKF. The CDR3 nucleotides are TGTGCCAGCAGCCCCCTTAGCGGGACACCTAAGTTC.

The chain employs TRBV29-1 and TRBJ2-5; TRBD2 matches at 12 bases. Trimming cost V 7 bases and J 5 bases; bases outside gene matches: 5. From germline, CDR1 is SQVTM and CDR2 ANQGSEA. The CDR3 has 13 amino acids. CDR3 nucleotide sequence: TGCAGCGGGACTAGCGGGGTCCGGGAGACCCAGTACTTC. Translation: CSGTSGVRETQYF.

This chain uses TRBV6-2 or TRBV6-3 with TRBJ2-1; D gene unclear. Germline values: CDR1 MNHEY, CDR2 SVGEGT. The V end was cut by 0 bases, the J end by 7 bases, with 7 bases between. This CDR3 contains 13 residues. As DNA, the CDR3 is TGTGCCAGCAGTTACTCAGGTCGAAATGAGCAGTTCTTC. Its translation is CASSYSGRNEQFF.

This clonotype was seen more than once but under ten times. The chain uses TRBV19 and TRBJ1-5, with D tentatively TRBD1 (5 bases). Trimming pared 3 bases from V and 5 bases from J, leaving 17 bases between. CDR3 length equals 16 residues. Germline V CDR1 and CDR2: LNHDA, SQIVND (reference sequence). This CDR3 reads CASSIRAGRIDQPQHF. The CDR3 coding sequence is TGTGCCAGTAGTATCAGAGCGGGGCGAATCGATCAGCCCCAGCATTTT.